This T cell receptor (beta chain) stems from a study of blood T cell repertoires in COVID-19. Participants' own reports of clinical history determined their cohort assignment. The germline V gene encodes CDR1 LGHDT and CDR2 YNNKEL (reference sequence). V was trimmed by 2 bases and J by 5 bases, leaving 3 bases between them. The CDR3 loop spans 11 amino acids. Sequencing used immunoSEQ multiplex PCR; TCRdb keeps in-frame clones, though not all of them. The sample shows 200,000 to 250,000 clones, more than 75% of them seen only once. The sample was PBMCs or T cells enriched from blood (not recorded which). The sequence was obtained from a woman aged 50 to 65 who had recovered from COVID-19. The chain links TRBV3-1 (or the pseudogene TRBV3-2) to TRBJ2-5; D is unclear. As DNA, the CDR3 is TGTGCCAGCAGCCAACTGGAGACCCAGTACTTC. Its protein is CASSQLETQYF.